This TCR beta chain was documented in a study of blood T cells in healthy people across ages (dated by TCRdb to between 2014 and 2016). As for the study more broadly: Template switching captured roughly one uniquely barcoded TCR beta cDNA molecule per two T cells in model experiments. Two additional independent replicas of 1 million unique cDNA reads from the same blood draw were analyzed for two donors (one aged 18 to 29 and one aged 80 or older). To avoid experimental bias, donors of different ages were randomly spread across the sequencing lanes. Donors were grouped into four age groups: young (average roughly 17 years), middle-aged (39), aged (around 60) and long-lived (around 80). Using deep sequencing normalized with unique cDNA molecular identifiers, the study measured how TCR beta repertoire diversity changes with age. The paper as a whole reports these results and caveats: Compared with the aged group, the long-lived group had more naive CD4+ T cells, fewer expanded clones and increased TCR diversity, a pattern suggesting age selection. Estimates of total diversity based on one million sequenced T cells were considered lower bounds and underestimates. There was a strong correlation between observed TCR beta diversity and the percentage of naive T cells measured by flow cytometry. As age increased, observed TCR beta diversity per million T cells dropped in a roughly linear way, and a significant reduction was already evident by age 40. Donor CMV infection status was unknown, potentially confounding age-related changes in expanded clonotypes. Bulk unsorted PBMC profiling prevented conclusive comparison of naive and antigen-experienced compartments.

This clonotype was counted once. Its antigen target is currently unknown. No much larger clone exists at a distance of one base, and base qualities are not known. CDR1 and CDR2 (DFQATT, SNEGSKA) derive from the germline V gene (reference sequence). Reading from cysteine to phenylalanine, the CDR3 counts 12 amino acids. The only DNA kept is the CDR3, 36 bases in frame from the first base. Trimming leaves V shorter by 6 bases and J shorter by 5 bases, with the junction holding 4 bases beyond the gene matches. Libraries came from 5' RACE. Data came from an Illumina HiSeq 2500. A second PCR of roughly 6 to 11 cycles was run with a J-beta primer mix and a sample-barcoded 5' primer. A template-switch 5' adaptor carrying 12 random nucleotides introduced a unique molecular identifier onto each TCR beta cDNA molecule. Each sample yielded at least 2.5 million CDR3-containing paired-end reads. First-strand cDNA synthesis was performed from all RNA using the Mint cDNA synthesis kit, with priming by a TRBC-specific oligonucleotide. After uracil-DNA glycosylase treatment, a first 18-cycle PCR used universal primers M1SS and BC2_uni_R on all cDNA. Under the source paper's analysis protocol: For normalization, 1 million high-quality reads, each with a distinct molecular identifier, were randomly selected from each sample. Instead of being binned into consensus sequences, reads that shared molecular identifiers were thrown out. MiTCR, with a Q25 quality threshold and the strictest error-elimination algorithm, was used for CDR3 identification, clonotype clustering and error correction. A nonparametric unseen species model with Euler transformation was used to estimate lower-bound total TCR beta diversity. The public reads were reanalyzed by TCRdb: fastp trimming at Q25, MiXCR alignment, in-frame beta chains only. Duplicate CDR3 protein sequences are folded into a single record with the most common DNA and genes. Clone size and V and J calls follow TCRdb, not the original study. The sample table lists about a million distinct CDR3 sequences, approximately 50% of them with a count of one. The top ten clones comprise around 21% of the sample.

Donors were 40 or so systemically healthy Caucasian individuals from Russia aged roughly 6 to 90 years. Around 10 milliliters of peripheral blood were collected from each donor into EDTA-treated Vacutainer tubes. Ficoll-Paque density-gradient centrifugation was used to isolate PBMCs, with at least 7 million per sample. Total RNA, at least 6 micrograms per sample, was extracted from PBMCs with Trizol reagent. Naive CD45RAhigh/CD27high T cell percentages were measured by flow cytometry on a PBMC aliquot from every donor. The receptor was derived from a woman aged 55 to 70 in good health. The chain employs TRBV20-1 and TRBJ2-5, with 9 central nucleotides matching TRBD2. Material for sequencing was blood. The sequenced DNA: TGCAGTGCCTTAGCGGGAGCGGAGACCCAGTACTTC. This yields the protein CSALAGAETQYF.